This T cell receptor (beta chain) originates from a study of shared clonotypes between healthy human individuals. The CDR3 is 13 residues long. Germline values: CDR1 GTSNPN, CDR2 SVGIG (reference sequence). Trimming at V came to 3 bases and at J to 4 bases, leaving 3 bases not matched to a gene. This clone was observed many times. Its antigen remains unknown. Nashville, Tennessee was home to all donors, each a Caucasian adult. Sequencing was performed with immunoSEQ multiplex PCR; in TCRdb, only in-frame clones are kept and a portion is missing. The table shows hundreds of thousands of clones, with approximately 74% occurring only once. Study findings and constraints: Sampling was confined to blood; repertoires within tissues likely differ.

This chain joins TRBV30 and TRBJ1-1; 9 bases align to TRBD1. This receptor was identified in a woman in her 30s in good health. Sequencing was done on a sample of memory CD4+ T cells sorted from blood. Subset specified: CD45RA-negative fraction. CDR3 protein: CAWRLQGATEAFF. In DNA form, the CDR3 reads TGTGCCTGGAGGCTACAGGGGGCCACTGAAGCTTTCTTT. The full variable domain, rest sourced from reference TRBV30 and TRBJ1-1, is SQTIHQWPATLVQPVGSPLSLECTVEGTSNPNLYWYRQAAGRGLQLLFYSVGIGQISSEVPQNLSASRPQDRQFILSSKKLLLSDSGFYLCAWRLQGATEAFFGQGTRLTVV.